This record concerns one T cell receptor beta chain sequence. Its target is unknown. This specimen belongs to a study of multiple sclerosis patients with progressive multifocal leukoencephalopathy. Regarding time point: time of PML onset. PML was diagnosed clinically and by MRI, then confirmed by JC virus DNA in cerebrospinal fluid. All patients had prior interferon beta, and all PML patients were female. At PML onset, T3 blood samples were taken. Trimming stripped 4 bases from V and 8 bases from J, with 16 bases between. CDR1 is SGHRS and CDR2 is YFSETQ in the germline V gene. This CDR3 region has 14 residues. General study results and limits: Most PML patients had lower entropy, suggesting less diverse TRB repertoires.

The protocol was immunoSEQ multiplex PCR, while the TCRdb copy is restricted to in-frame clones and leaves out a portion. Of 30,000 to 35,000 clones in the sample, less than 90% were seen once. The V and J genes are TRBV5-1 and TRBJ2-1; a possible D gene is TRBD2 (6 bases). The sample was PBMCs, taken from a patient treated with natalizumab. This receptor was obtained from a human donor with progressive multifocal leukoencephalopathy. In nucleotides, the CDR3 is TGCGCCAGCAGCCCGGGGGAGAGTAGCCATGAGCAGTTCTTC. It encodes CASSPGESSHEQFF.